These T cell receptor beta chains were read from a single sample in a study of radiotherapy plus CTLA-4 blockade in lung cancer. Sequenced by immunoSEQ multiplex PCR; TCRdb stores in-frame clones only, minus some. This sample has around 110,000 clones, with about 90% found just once. The starting material was peripheral blood, obtained from a patient treated with radiotherapy plus ipilimumab. The receptors shown here come from a human donor with non-small cell lung cancer that progressed on radiotherapy plus ipilimumab. Both conserved end residues are trimmed from each CDR3. The order of the fields is CDR3 protein, V gene, J gene, clone size. Some rows have no size entry. The others give once, few or many, or a class for an expanded clone.

ASSDERQGYNSPLH	TRBV19	TRBJ1-6	NA
ASSPRGLQAQY	TRBV19	TRBJ2-3	NA
ASSLGPSGSSVELF	TRBV5-1	TRBJ2-2	NA
ASKRTQPQAAQH	TRBV19	TRBJ1-5	NA
SFQRGLQNTGELF	TRBV29-1	TRBJ2-2	NA
ASTQAGGLRRQY	TRBV7-2	TRBJ2-7	NA
ASSLLSSSGSYEQY	TRBV7-2	TRBJ2-7	NA
ASSGDRGRTDTQY	TRBV6-1	TRBJ2-3	NA
ASSLWASGIPDTQY	TRBV5-8	TRBJ2-3	NA
ASSGDRGRSDTEAF	TRBV5-1	TRBJ1-1	NA
ASSGFSGTSREF	TRBV25-1	TRBJ2-1	NA
ASSPTEGPEAF	TRBV5-6	TRBJ1-1	NA
ASSPPRESYGYT	TRBV7-9	TRBJ1-2	NA
ATSRDWKGQPNEKLF	TRBV15	TRBJ1-4	NA
ASSHLPGQGMVMGYT	TRBV4-1	TRBJ1-2	NA
ASSGLAGSDTQY	TRBV6-5	TRBJ2-3	few
ASSPLERGYEQY	TRBV7-2	TRBJ2-7	NA
ASHHKGTVEETQY	TRBV28	TRBJ2-5	once
ASSVDGVADTQY	TRBV9	TRBJ2-3	NA
ASSEARGPNTEAF	TRBV10-1	TRBJ1-1	NA
ASSIARGLEQF	TRBV19	TRBJ2-1	few
ASRKQGGNTEAF	TRBV6-1	TRBJ1-1	NA
ASSSLSYEQY	TRBV27	TRBJ2-7	once
PTEWRGLAESTDTQY	TRBV12-5	TRBJ2-3	NA
ASSSGGKGGTEAF	TRBV27	TRBJ1-1	NA
ASSWGTRLYQETQY	TRBV5-1	TRBJ2-5	NA
ASSLALGQPLRDTEAF	TRBV7-9	TRBJ1-1	NA
ASSSFLGTGELF	TRBV7-3	TRBJ2-2	NA
ASARDPMNTEAF	TRBV2	TRBJ1-1	NA
ASSPGLSGNTIY	TRBV11-3	TRBJ1-3	NA
ASSQARTGGVLVRTQY	TRBV4-1	TRBJ2-3	NA
ASRIQPSDTQY	TRBV27	TRBJ2-3	NA
ASSSRGALPPNTEAF	TRBV7-9	TRBJ1-1	NA
ASSPRDATNEKLF	TRBV7-9	TRBJ1-4	large
ASSLGSGAPQETQY	TRBV5-1	TRBJ2-5	NA
ASSGGPPEQF	TRBV27	TRBJ2-1	NA
ASSSPTGGVVTEAF	TRBV7-8	TRBJ1-1	NA
ASSELAGASYNEQF	TRBV9	TRBJ2-1	NA
ASSLNGGDYGYT	TRBV5-1	TRBJ1-2	few
ATRQGELSGRNSPLH	TRBV2	TRBJ1-6	NA
ASSYKGGSGNTIY	TRBV5-4	TRBJ1-3	NA
ASSKPDRFDYGYT	TRBV19	TRBJ1-2	NA
ASSLEAGAHGYT	TRBV7-2	TRBJ1-2	NA
AWGGGGWNEQF	TRBV30	TRBJ2-1	NA
ASSLDGTGLGYT	TRBV5-1	TRBJ1-2	NA
ASSYSSNQPQH	TRBV6-5	TRBJ1-5	NA
ASSVLGGTDTQY	TRBV9	TRBJ2-3	NA
ASSWSNEQF	TRBV7-9	TRBJ2-1	NA